This TCR beta chain was sequenced in a study of blood T cell repertoires in COVID-19. Study summary: From T cells, B-cell-depleted T cells, or PBMCs came the material, which was cDNA or gDNA.

CDR3 length equals 12 residues. Germline V gene lookup returns CDR1 LNHDA and CDR2 SQIVND (reference sequence). V was shortened by 1 base and J by 7 bases, with 7 bases between the two germline ends. In the authors' methods: Reference gene primer amplification in the assay estimated nucleated cell counts. Generated by immunoSEQ multiplex PCR, the TCRdb table keeps only in-frame clones and is missing some. Clone size and the V and J calls come from that table; the DNA yielded D and trimming. Of about 270,000 clones listed, around 90% are singletons. Participants spanned ages roughly 18 to 90 years and resided in about two dozen US areas. Before being deemed recovered, Cohort 3 donors had two negative PCRs, clearance, or symptom resolution. This clone was seen a handful of times.

This TCR came from a woman between 45 and 60 years old who had recovered from COVID-19. Sequenced material: PBMCs or T cells enriched from blood (not recorded which). The rearrangement joins TRBV19 to TRBJ1-1, with D hard to call. CDR3 sequence reads: CASSIGQFEAFF. The DNA for the CDR3 is TGTGCCAGTAGTATAGGGCAGTTTGAAGCTTTCTTT.